The 14 T cell receptor beta chains below all came from one sample that was sequenced in a study of T cells after yellow fever vaccination. Each CDR3 protein is one row after TCRdb ran MiXCR on the 5' RACE reads. The data contain about 45,000 distinct CDR3 sequences, almost 7% of them singletons. This sample comprised CD8+ T cells not binding an NS4B(214-222) dextramer, sorted from PBMCs, obtained 45 days after the yellow fever booster vaccination. Source of these receptors: a man aged 25-40 years who received the YFV17D yellow fever vaccine.

There are many counts of this clonotype. The rearrangement links TRBV7-8 to TRBJ2-5; 7 positions agree with TRBD2. Germline CDR1 is SGHVS and CDR2 is FQNEAQ. With 4 bases clipped from V and 3 bases from J, the junction kept 14 bases outside the gene matches. The CDR3 runs 17 residues. The CDR3 DNA reads TGTGCCAGCAGCTCGCCGGGATCCTGGGGGGGAGAAGAGACCCAGTACTTC. Protein: CASSSPGSWGGEETQYF.

This clonotype was seen at least ten times. The V gene is TRBV13, the J gene TRBJ2-7, with D possibly matching TRBD2 (5 bases). Germline V CDR1 and CDR2: PRHDT, FYEKMQ (reference sequence). The CDR3 is made up of 11 amino acids. V lost 5 bases, J lost 7 bases, and 9 bases lay in between. In nucleotides, the CDR3 is TGTGCCAGCAGCGGACGCGGGGAGCAGTACTTC. As protein: CASSGRGEQYF. The full variable domain, completed using reference TRBV13 and TRBJ2-7, is AAGVIQSPRHLIKEKRETATLKCYPIPRHDTVYWYQQGPGQDPQFLISFYEKMQSDKGSIPDRFSAQQFSDYHSELNMSSLELGDSALYFCASSGRGEQYFGPGTRLTVT.

This clonotype was seen ten or more times. The V and J genes are TRBV7-8 and TRBJ2-3, with 10 bases that match TRBD2. J gave up 2 bases and V 3 bases, and 5 bases lay outside the gene matches. CDR1 and CDR2 (germline): SGHVS, FQNEAQ. The CDR3 covers 16 residues. The CDR3 reads CASSLLAGGPTDTQYF. The CDR3 nucleotides read TGTGCCAGCAGCTTGTTAGCGGGAGGTCCCACAGATACGCAGTATTTT.

The table lists this clonotype with many counts. The chain carries TRBV20-1 and TRBJ2-1, with D hard to call. Germline CDR1 and CDR2: DFQATT and SNEGSKA (reference sequence). Trimming shortened V by 3 bases and J by 0 bases, and 15 bases separated the two germline ends. This CDR3 comprises 16 residues. The CDR3: CSASPPLPLSYNEQFF. As DNA, the CDR3 is TGCAGTGCTAGCCCCCCACTTCCGCTCTCCTACAATGAGCAGTTCTTC.

This clonotype has a count of ten or more. The V call is TRBV28, the J call TRBJ2-1; TRBD2 matches at 7 bases. V shed 6 bases and J 5 bases; nucleotides not matched to a gene: 19. The CDR3 consists of 18 residues. CDR1 is MDHEN and CDR2 is SYDVKM in the germline V gene. CDR3 sequence (DNA): TGTGCCAGCAGCCCCCGAGCCCCGGGAGGAAAAAGAGACAATGAGCAGTTCTTC. It codes for CASSPRAPGGKRDNEQFF.

This clonotype has at least ten counts. The rearrangement joins TRBV7-2 to TRBJ2-5; D is unclear. The CDR3 is made up of 13 amino acids. Trimming pared 1 base from V and 4 bases from J, leaving 7 bases between. Germline CDR1 reads SGHTA; CDR2 reads FQGNSA. The CDR3 loop reads CASSLVSGETQYF. The CDR3 bases are TGTGCCAGCAGCTTAGTTTCCGGAGAGACCCAGTACTTC.

This clonotype was counted many times. The chain combines TRBV6-5 with TRBJ2-5; 10 bases agree with TRBD1. CDR3 length equals 18 residues. Germline loops: CDR1 MNHEY, CDR2 SVGAGI. With V trimmed by 5 bases and J by 4 bases, 16 bases remained unmatched. This CDR3 is CASSPPGQGWDGRETQYF. CDR3 bases: TGTGCCAGCAGTCCACCGGGACAGGGGTGGGATGGTAGAGAGACCCAGTACTTC.

This clonotype was picked up many times. The chain uses TRBV7-9 and TRBJ2-7; a possible D gene is TRBD2 (5 bases). This CDR3 has 15 amino acids. V was pared by 7 bases and J by 2 bases, with 18 bases between. Germline V gives CDR1 SEHNR, CDR2 FQNEAQ (reference sequence). The CDR3 loop reads CASTGNIAPTYEQYF. DNA of the CDR3: TGTGCCAGCACCGGGAATATAGCGCCAACCTACGAGCAGTACTTC. The full variable domain, rest sourced from reference TRBV7-9 and TRBJ2-7, is DTGVSQNPRHKITKRGQNVTFRCDPISEHNRLYWYRQTLGQGPEFLTYFQNEAQLEKSRLLSDRFSAERPKGSFSTLEIQRTEQGDSAMYLCASTGNIAPTYEQYFGPGTRLTVT.

This clonotype was observed at least ten times. V is TRBV5-6 and J is TRBJ2-7, with 10 nucleotides matching TRBD2. The V gene's germline CDR1 is SGHDT and CDR2 YYEEEE. The CDR3 runs 16 residues. V lost 0 bases and J lost 7; bases outside the gene matches: 10. The CDR3 DNA reads TGTGCCAGCAGCTTGGAAGGCCTAGCGGGAGTAGGGGAGCAGTACTTC. Amino acids: CASSLEGLAGVGEQYF.

This clonotype was recorded a few times. V gene TRBV19 combines with J gene TRBJ2-1; D may be TRBD1 or TRBD2 (5 bases each). V lost 0 bases, J lost 4 bases, and 16 bases lay in between. The CDR3 totals 17 residues. In germline, CDR1 is LNHDA, CDR2 SQIVND (reference sequence). The DNA of the CDR3 is TGTGCCAGTAGTATAGATCGAGGGACCATACCTTACAATGAGCAGTTCTTC. Protein sequence: CASSIDRGTIPYNEQFF.

This clonotype was seen many times. The gene calls are TRBV27 and TRBJ2-7; maybe TRBD2 (6 bases). Germline V CDR1 and CDR2: MNHEY, SMNVEV (reference sequence). The CDR3 loop spans 14 amino acids. V lost 5 bases to trimming and J lost 6 bases, with 17 bases between them. The CDR3 DNA reads as TGTGCCAGCAGTCGGGGACCGGAGGGGTTCGAGCAGTACTTC. Amino acids: CASSRGPEGFEQYF.

This clonotype was observed at least ten times. The V call is TRBV27, the J call TRBJ1-2; 8 positions agree with TRBD1. The V segment lost 4 bases and the J segment 8 bases; nucleotides outside the gene matches: 9. CDR1 MNHEY and CDR2 SMNVEV come from the germline V gene (reference sequence). The CDR3 contains 14 residues. CDR3 sequence reads: CASSSIGQGRGYTF. In DNA, the CDR3 is TGTGCCAGCAGTTCCATCGGACAGGGCAGGGGCTACACCTTC.

This clonotype was detected many times. The V gene is TRBV7-9, the J gene TRBJ2-5; D uncertain. V lost 7 bases to trimming and J lost 4 bases, with 10 bases between them. This CDR3 contains 12 residues. The germline V gene has CDR1 SEHNR and CDR2 FQNEAQ (reference sequence). The CDR3 DNA sequence: TGTGCCAGCACCACTCTGGGAGAGACCCAGTACTTC. Translating it yields CASTTLGETQYF. The whole variable domain, filled in from reference TRBV7-9 and TRBJ2-5, reads DTGVSQNPRHKITKRGQNVTFRCDPISEHNRLYWYRQTLGQGPEFLTYFQNEAQLEKSRLLSDRFSAERPKGSFSTLEIQRTEQGDSAMYLCASTTLGETQYFGPGTRLLVL.

This clonotype was observed many times. This chain uses TRBV4-3 with TRBJ2-1; 13 bases fit TRBD2. The CDR3 covers 15 residues. J was trimmed by 8 bases and V by 8 bases; bases with no gene match: 9. Germline assignment: CDR1 LGHNA and CDR2 YSLEER. CDR3 nucleotide sequence: TGCGCCAGCGGACCCGGGACTAGCGGGATCGATGAGCAGTTCTTC. Protein sequence: CASGPGTSGIDEQFF.